This T cell receptor beta chain was observed in a study of blood T cells in healthy people across ages. Study-wide background: Capture via template switching afforded approximately one barcoded beta molecule per two T cells.

Primed by a sample-barcoded 5' primer and a J-beta primer mix, a second PCR proceeded for 7 to 11 cycles. TCRdb analysed the 5' RACE reads with MiXCR anew, one entry per CDR3 protein. This sample has a few hundred thousand distinct CDR3 sequences, with 25% to 30% found just once. Findings and caveats of the study: Compared with aged donors, long-lived donors showed fewer expanded clones, suggesting selection.

Concerning this clonotype: Its target is not known.

Healthy individuals of Caucasian origin from Russia, aged about 6 to 95, served as donors. Sample: blood. The clonotype comes from a woman between 70 and 85 years old in good health.

CDR3 bases: TGCAGTGCTAGGTATCAGCCCGATCAGCCCCAGCATTTT. It encodes CSARYQPDQPQHF. The rearrangement uses TRBV20-1 and TRBJ1-5; D is unresolved. The CDR3 totals 13 residues. Per germline, CDR1 DFQATT and CDR2 SNEGSKA (reference sequence). V lost 3 bases and J lost 5, with 11 bases in between.